This TCR beta chain was captured in a study of shared clonotypes between healthy human individuals. Clones were read by immunoSEQ multiplex PCR, and TCRdb kept only the in-frame ones, dropping some. The sample holds around 440,000 clones; 70% to 80% are singletons and the top ten take around 12%. All donors were Caucasian adults living in Nashville, Tennessee. Points on this clone: Its antigen is still unknown.

Study-level findings and limits: Among donors, clonotype sharing was expected to be affected by sequencing depth.

The origin of this receptor is a woman aged 40 to 49 in good health. Some clones in this sample may be carry-over from other donors' samples. What was sequenced was PBMCs.

The CDR3 DNA reads as TGTGCCAGCACCCAGAAGGGGGCGTACGAGCAGTACTTC. It yields the protein CASTQKGAYEQYF. The V gene is TRBV5-6, the J gene TRBJ2-7, with 7 bases lining up with TRBD1. J was trimmed by 4 bases and V by 6 bases; bases with no gene match: 7. This CDR3 comprises 13 residues. The germline CDR1 and CDR2 sequences are SGHDT and YYEEEE.